This T cell receptor beta chain was sequenced during a study of blood T cell repertoires in COVID-19. Study as a whole: Sources were T cells, B-cell-depleted T cells, or PBMCs; the material itself was cDNA or gDNA.

Authors' analysis steps: Reference gene primer amplification in the assay estimated nucleated cell counts. Profiling relied on immunoSEQ multiplex PCR, and the TCRdb table lists in-frame clones only, not all of them. The V and J calls and clone size were taken over from that table, and D and trimming were inferred from the DNA. The table includes about 200,000 clones, 86% detected once. The ends were cut back, 5 bases at V and 5 bases at J, with 10 bases in the middle. This CDR3 is built from 14 residues. In germline, CDR1 is SGHVS, CDR2 FQNEAQ. Participants were aged roughly 18 to 90 years, lived in about two dozen US areas, and enrolled virtually. All exposed participants met a person with COVID-19 within 2 weeks before entering the study.

V usage is TRBV7-8 and J usage is TRBJ1-6; tentatively, D is TRBD1 (6 bases). Material for sequencing was PBMCs or T cells enriched from blood (not recorded which). The origin of this receptor is a woman aged 30 to 39 who had been exposed to COVID-19. This chain's CDR3 is CASSQTGNNSPLHF. CDR3 bases: TGTGCCAGCAGCCAAACAGGGAATAATTCACCCCTCCACTTT.